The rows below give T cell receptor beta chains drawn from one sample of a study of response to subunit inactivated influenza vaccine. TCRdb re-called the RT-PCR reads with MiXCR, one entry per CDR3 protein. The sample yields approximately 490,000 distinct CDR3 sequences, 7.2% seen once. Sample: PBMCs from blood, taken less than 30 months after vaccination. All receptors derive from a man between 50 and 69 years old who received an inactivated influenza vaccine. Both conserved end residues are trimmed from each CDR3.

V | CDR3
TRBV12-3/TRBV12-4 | ASRNQGVQETQY
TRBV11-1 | ASSLGLGVGMNLNEQY
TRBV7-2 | AIGGYEQY
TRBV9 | ASSPRDGSYNEQF
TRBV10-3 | AISESDRTRGVYGYT
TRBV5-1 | ASSLELAAYNEQF
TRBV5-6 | ASSLAAQTDSGNTIY
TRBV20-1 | SARDLRVAGQETQY
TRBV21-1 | ASSGGAIGNTQY
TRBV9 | ASSVTRQGTNVLT
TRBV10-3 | AISESGKLLNTEAF
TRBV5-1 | ASSLGTGKEHNEQF
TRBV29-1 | SVDTGTGANQPQH
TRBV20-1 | SAIGPAGADTQY
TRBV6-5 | ASSYSVKADTQY
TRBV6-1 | ASSEERLAGGREY
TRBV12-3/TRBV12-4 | ASSSYAWVMGEQF
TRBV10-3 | AISKDRTGSYEQY
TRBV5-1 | ASSLGRGVVANVLT
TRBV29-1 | SVVGGAGELF
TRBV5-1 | ASSVLAGDTQY
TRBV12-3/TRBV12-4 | ASSFRQGPNTEAF
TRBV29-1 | SVAWGWNEKLF
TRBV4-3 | ASSQDWTASYEQY
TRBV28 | ASSVNLPGLYNEQF
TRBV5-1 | ASSLGAAGGKETQY
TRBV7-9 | ASSLLTSGERYEQY
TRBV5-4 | ASSSGRSQEGDTQY
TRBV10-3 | AISESMGTTGANVLT
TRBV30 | AWSVSRINTDTQY
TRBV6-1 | ASSGPPGAGNEKLF
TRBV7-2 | ASSLKSQGVYEQY
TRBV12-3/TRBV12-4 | ASSLSGRAAEQF
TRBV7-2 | ASSRPPTPSTDTQY
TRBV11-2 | ASSFGPRQRRGYT
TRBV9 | ASSVTGGALETQY
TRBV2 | ASSLSPGQGEQY
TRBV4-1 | ASSQEGSGNTIY
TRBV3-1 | ASSPSTGPYNEQF
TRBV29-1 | SVAFSGPYNEQF
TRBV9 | ASSPRSGGVEQY
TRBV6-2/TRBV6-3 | ASSYSHTINYEQY
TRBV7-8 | ASSLVGQTTYEQY
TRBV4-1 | ASSQQTYTGYGYT
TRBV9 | ASSGTSGRSSTDTQY
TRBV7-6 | ASSPGTTTYEQY
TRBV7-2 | ASSLAPGRGGEQY
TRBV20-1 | SASQSGRLYEQY
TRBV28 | ASSLRGEIETQY
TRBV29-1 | SAGQGIEAF
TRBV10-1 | ASSPGVDTQY
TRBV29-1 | SVGDNSGNTIY
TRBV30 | AWSRDSMNTEAF
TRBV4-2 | ASSQEPDSTYEQY
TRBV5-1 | ASSFRDSSTDTQY
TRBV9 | ASSVDRDTGELF